This T cell receptor beta chain stems from a study of T cell repertoires in ileal Crohn's disease. The germline gives CDR1 LNHDA, CDR2 SQIVND (reference sequence). The CDR3 is made up of 14 amino acids. Trimming removed 3 bases from V and 4 bases from J, with 12 bases in between. This clone has just one count. Its antigen remains unidentified. Study outcomes and limitations: Every patient over 26.8% clonality showed endoscopic recurrence.

Time point meaning: neoterminal ileum biopsy at postoperative endoscopy, about 6 months after surgery. This table comes from immunoSEQ multiplex PCR, and its TCRdb copy is limited to in-frame clones, with some not included. The table includes roughly 60,000 clones, roughly nine tenths detected once. The chain employs TRBV19 and TRBJ1-2, with D unclear. This clonotype was obtained from an adult with Crohn's disease. The specimen was ileal tissue. The CDR3 bases are TGTGCCAGTAGTATGCACTTCCTTGTCTATGGCTACACCTTC. Translating gives CASSMHFLVYGYTF. The full variable domain, completed using reference TRBV19 and TRBJ1-2, is DGGITQSPKYLFRKEGQNVTLSCEQNLNHDAMYWYRQDPGQGLRLIYYSQIVNDFQKGDIAEGYSVSREKKESFPLTVTSAQKNPTAFYLCASSMHFLVYGYTFGSGTRLTVV.